This record concerns one T cell receptor beta chain sequence. Its antigen remains unidentified. This specimen belongs to a study of CD8+ T cells in alopecia areata. Study-level findings and limits: On tofacitinib, scalp clonality and expanded CD8+ clones among top 100 fell significantly. Besides other cells, scalp samples also yield sequences of resident alphabeta T cells from normal skin.

CDR3 size: 13 residues. Germline trimming cut 7 bases from V and 5 bases from J; bases unmatched to any gene: 7. The germline CDR1 and CDR2 sequences are SQVTM and ANQGSEA. RNA extraction and reverse transcription yielded cDNA as sequencing template. Clones were sequenced by immunoSEQ multiplex PCR, and TCRdb holds only the in-frame ones, with some missing. The profile shows some 200,000 clones, around 60% of them singletons. Treatment denoted: oral pan-JAK inhibitor, 5-10 mg twice daily. Peripheral blood and lesional scalp punch biopsies came from alopecia areata patients. The rearrangement links TRBV29-1 to TRBJ2-5, with 10 bases identical to TRBD1. The sample here was CD8+ T cells sorted from blood, taken at week 24, from a patient treated with tofacitinib. This TCR came from a human donor with alopecia areata. CDR3 DNA: TGCAGCGGGGAGGACAGGGGGTGGGAGACCCAGTACTTC. This translates into CSGEDRGWETQYF.